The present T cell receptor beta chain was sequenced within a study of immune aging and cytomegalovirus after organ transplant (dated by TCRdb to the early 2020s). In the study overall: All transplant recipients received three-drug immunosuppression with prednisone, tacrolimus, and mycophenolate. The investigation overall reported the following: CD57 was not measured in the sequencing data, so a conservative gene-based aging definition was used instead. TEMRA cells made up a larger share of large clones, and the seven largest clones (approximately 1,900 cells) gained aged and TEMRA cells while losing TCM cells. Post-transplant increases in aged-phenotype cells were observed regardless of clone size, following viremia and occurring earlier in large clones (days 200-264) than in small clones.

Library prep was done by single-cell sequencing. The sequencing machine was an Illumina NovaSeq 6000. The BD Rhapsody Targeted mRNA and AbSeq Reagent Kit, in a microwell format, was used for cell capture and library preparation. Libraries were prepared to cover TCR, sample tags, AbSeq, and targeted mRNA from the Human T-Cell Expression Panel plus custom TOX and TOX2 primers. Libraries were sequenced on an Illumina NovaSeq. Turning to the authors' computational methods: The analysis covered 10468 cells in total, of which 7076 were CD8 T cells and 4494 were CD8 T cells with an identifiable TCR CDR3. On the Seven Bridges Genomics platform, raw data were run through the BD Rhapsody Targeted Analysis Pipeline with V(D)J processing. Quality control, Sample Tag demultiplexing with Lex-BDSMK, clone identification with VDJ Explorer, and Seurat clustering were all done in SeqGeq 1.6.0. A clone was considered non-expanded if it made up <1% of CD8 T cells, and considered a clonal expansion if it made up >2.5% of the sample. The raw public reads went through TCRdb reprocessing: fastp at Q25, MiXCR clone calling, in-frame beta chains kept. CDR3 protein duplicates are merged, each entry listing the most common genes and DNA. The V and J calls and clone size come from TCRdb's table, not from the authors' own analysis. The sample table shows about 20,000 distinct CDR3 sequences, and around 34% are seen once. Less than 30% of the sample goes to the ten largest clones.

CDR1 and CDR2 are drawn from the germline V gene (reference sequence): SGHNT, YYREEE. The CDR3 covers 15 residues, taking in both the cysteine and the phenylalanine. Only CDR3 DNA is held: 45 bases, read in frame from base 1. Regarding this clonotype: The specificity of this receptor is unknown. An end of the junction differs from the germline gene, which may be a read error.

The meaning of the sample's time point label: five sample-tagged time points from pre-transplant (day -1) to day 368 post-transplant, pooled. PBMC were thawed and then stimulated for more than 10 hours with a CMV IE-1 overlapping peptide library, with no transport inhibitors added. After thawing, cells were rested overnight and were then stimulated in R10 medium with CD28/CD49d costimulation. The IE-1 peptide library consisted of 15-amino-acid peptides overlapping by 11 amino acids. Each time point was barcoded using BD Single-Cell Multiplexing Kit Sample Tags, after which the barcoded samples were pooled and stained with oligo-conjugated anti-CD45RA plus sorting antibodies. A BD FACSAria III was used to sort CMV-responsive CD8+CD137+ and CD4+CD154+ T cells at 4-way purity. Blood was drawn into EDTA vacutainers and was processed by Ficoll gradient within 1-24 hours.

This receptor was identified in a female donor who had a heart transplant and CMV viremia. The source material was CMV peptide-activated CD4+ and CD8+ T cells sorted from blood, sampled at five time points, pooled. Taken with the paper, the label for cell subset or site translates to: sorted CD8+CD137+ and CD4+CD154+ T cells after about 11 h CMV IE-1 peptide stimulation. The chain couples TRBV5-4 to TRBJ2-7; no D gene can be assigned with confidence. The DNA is TGTGCCAACAGCCCCTTCGAGACAAGAACCTACGAGCAGTACTTC. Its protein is CANSPFETRTYEQYF. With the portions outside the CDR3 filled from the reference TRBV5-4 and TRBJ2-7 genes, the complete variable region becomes ETGVTQSPTHLIKTRGQQVTLRCSSQSGHNTVSWYQQALGQGPQFIFQYYREEENGRGNFPPRFSGLQFPNYSSELNVNALELDDSALYLCANSPFETRTYEQYFGPGTRLTVT.